These 10 T cell receptor beta chains originate from one sample sequenced in a study of blood T cell repertoires in COVID-19. Method: immunoSEQ multiplex PCR; TCRdb's copy keeps in-frame clones and lacks some. The table includes 210,000 or so clones, about 82% detected once. Sequenced input: peripheral blood. The receptors were sampled from a man aged 45 to 65 with COVID-19, enrolled during active disease.

The rearrangement links TRBV21-1 to TRBJ2-7; the table's TRBD1 call for D was not verified on the DNA. TRBV21-1 is assigned pseudogene status. This CDR3 is built from 14 residues. For the CDR3, the DNA is TGTGCCAGCAGCATCGGGACAGGGTCCCACGAGCAGTACTTC. It specifies CASSIGTGSHEQYF.

This rearrangement joins TRBV7-9 to TRBJ2-2; D is perhaps TRBD2 (6 bases). V lost 5 bases and J lost 6, with 16 bases in between. Germline V gives CDR1 SEHNR, CDR2 FQNEAQ (reference sequence). The CDR3 runs 15 residues. The CDR3 region is CASSRARASAGELFF. As DNA, the CDR3 is TGTGCCAGCAGCCGGGCGCGGGCTAGCGCCGGGGAGCTGTTTTTT.

This clone showed up just a few times. The rearrangement uses TRBV5-8 and TRBJ2-3; 9 nucleotides match TRBD2. CDR1 SGHTS and CDR2 YDEGEE come from the germline V gene. Unmatched junction bases numbered 10, after V lost 0 bases and J lost 2 bases. The CDR3 is 18 residues long. The DNA for the CDR3 is TGTGCCAGCAGCTTGGCTAGCGGGGTATGGAACCCCACAGATACGCAGTATTTT. Amino acids: CASSLASGVWNPTDTQYF. Using reference TRBV5-8 and TRBJ2-3 for the parts outside the CDR3, the full variable domain is EAGVTQSPTHLIKTRGQQATLRCSPISGHTSVYWYQQALGLGLQFLLWYDEGEERNRGNFPPRFSGRQFPNYSSELNVNALELEDSALYLCASSLASGVWNPTDTQYFGPGTRLTVL.

This clone came up a few times. The J gene is TRBJ1-5, the V gene TRBV30, with TRBD1 as a possible D gene (5 bases). Trimming pared 2 bases from V and 0 bases from J, leaving 11 bases between. In germline, CDR1 is GTSNPN, CDR2 SVGIG (reference sequence). This CDR3 contains 15 residues. CDR3 bases: TGTGCCTGGAGTCAGGGCGCCTATAGCAATCAGCCCCAGCATTTT. Translated, it gives CAWSQGAYSNQPQHF.

The chain employs TRBV27 and TRBJ1-2; D gene unclear. The length of the CDR3 is 13 residues. Germline V gene lookup returns CDR1 MNHEY and CDR2 SMNVEV (reference sequence). Trimming removed 6 bases at V and 1 base at J, with 9 bases between. This CDR3 is CASRPRINYGYTF. The CDR3 coding sequence is TGTGCCAGCAGACCTAGGATTAACTATGGCTACACCTTC.

This chain joins TRBV11-2 and TRBJ2-3; possible D gene TRBD2, 7 bases. The germline V gene encodes CDR1 SGHAT and CDR2 FQNNGV. This CDR3 is built from 16 residues. Trimming removed 5 bases from V and 3 bases from J, with 18 bases in between. The DNA of the CDR3 is TGTGCCAGCAGCCCGAACGGGGGGCTCAGGACAGATACGCAGTATTTT. Protein sequence: CASSPNGGLRTDTQYF.

The chain couples TRBV9 to TRBJ2-2; 7 bases fit TRBD1. J gave up 4 bases and V 5 bases, and 5 bases lay outside the gene matches. The length of the CDR3 is 14 residues. CDR1 SGDLS and CDR2 YYNGEE come from the germline V gene. CDR3 loop: CASRPTGVTGELFF. DNA for the CDR3: TGTGCCAGCAGGCCAACAGGGGTCACCGGGGAGCTGTTTTTT.

The V and J genes are TRBV4-2 and TRBJ2-7, with 12 bases aligning to TRBD2. V was clipped by 0 bases and J by 0 bases; unmatched bases: 6. Germline CDR1 is LGHNA and CDR2 is YNFKEQ. The CDR3 consists of 18 residues. CDR3 sequence (DNA): TGTGCCAGCAGCCAAGATAGAGGACTAGCGGGACACTCCTACGAGCAGTACTTC. Protein product: CASSQDRGLAGHSYEQYF.

The chain has TRBV5-1 and TRBJ2-3, with 12 bases lining up with TRBD2. Germline V gene data show CDR1 as SGHRS and CDR2 as YFSETQ. The V gene end was trimmed by 3 bases and the J gene end by 2 bases; junction bases not matched to a gene: 22. The CDR3 sequence is 22 residues long. DNA of the CDR3: TGCGCCAGCAGCTCACCCAACTCCACTAGCGGGGGGAGGTACGGGCTCACAGATACGCAGTATTTT. The encoded protein is CASSSPNSTSGGRYGLTDTQYF.

V gene TRBV9 combines with J gene TRBJ2-6, with TRBD2 identical over 15 bases. The V and J ends lost 7 bases and 0 bases, in that order; junction bases with no gene match: 2. The CDR3 runs 17 residues. The germline gives CDR1 SGDLS, CDR2 YYNGEE. CDR3 bases: TGTGCCAGCGGGACTAGCGGGGGGTTCTCTGGGGCCAACGTCCTGACTTTC. Its protein is CASGTSGGFSGANVLTF.